This section outlines one T cell receptor beta chain sequence together with its context. Its antigen remains undetermined. Within one base of it there is no much larger clone, and no base qualities were kept. The sample originates from a study of T cell responses to AZD1222 COVID-19 vaccine listed by TCRdb under 2021. Regarding the study in general: TCR sequencing covered 233 trial participants: 207 given two doses of AZD1222 and 26 given two doses of MenACWY control vaccine. Enrollment into the trials was organized by age into subgroups of 18-55, 56-69 and 70-plus years, and those subgroups contained about 160, 30 and 59 TCR-sequenced participants, respectively.

The study at large found these results: Participants were mostly white British, with more females than males. The authors suggested clonal diversity may have been underestimated. In the small 56-69-year group, the increase in depth fell short of significance, most likely because of low power. Vaccine-associated CD4 TCRs spanned the whole spike protein, with dominant responses in regions 160-218 and 743-854. A significant rise in spike-specific TCR breadth and depth was observed after two AZD1222 doses relative to day 0 and relative to MenACWY recipients. Conclusions about previously exposed vaccinees are limited because only 6 or 7 AZD1222 recipients were SARS-CoV-2 seropositive at baseline. Because no day 14 peak-response samples were available, the repertoires could be characterized only after the peak T cell response. Epitopes outside the regions mutated in the B.1.351 and B.1.1.7 variants were reportedly recognized by nearly half of the unique spike-specific TCRs.

The junction shows trimming of 0 bases on V and 0 bases on J, and the gene matches do not reach 2 bases of it. The germline V gene yields KGHSH for CDR1 and LQKENI for CDR2. The CDR3 starts with the cysteine, ends with the phenylalanine, and has 16 residues. Just the 48-base CDR3 DNA is kept, in frame starting at base 1. The CDR3 regions of human TCRbeta chains were subjected to immunosequencing. As for how the authors treated the data: TCRs in the repertoires were matched against a reference library of SARS-CoV-2-specific TCRs that had been generated with the MIRA antigen-specificity platform. Breadth was defined as the fraction of unique TCRs that were SARS-CoV-2-associated, and depth was defined as the fraction of total T cells that were SARS-CoV-2-associated. Using the MIRA data, each spike-specific TCR was assigned both to the spike region to which the TCR was reactive and to a CD4 or CD8 class. Log10-transformed breadth and depth values were compared by one-way ANOVA with Sidak's multiple comparisons tests. Here the immuneACCESS table is served through TCRdb, limited to in-frame sequences with V and J called. Missing clones are a known gap in these copies; in checked studies unresolved V genes cover under half, and the rest lacks a known reason. V and J calls and clone size follow that table, whereas D and trimming were derived from the DNA. The sample table contains around 180,000 clones; only one count was recorded for more than 75% of them. Roughly a quarter of the sample is held by the ten biggest clonotypes.

The sample's time point label, in plain terms: about 28 days (+/-7) after the second vaccine dose. AZD1222 recipients given second doses at about 4 weeks or at about 12 weeks were pooled, since spike-specific TCR depth and breadth were not found to differ between the two schedules. The vaccinee samples were drawn from two UK trials, COV001 and COV002, one of which was a single-blind randomized controlled phase 2/3 trial testing AZD1222 (ChAdOx1 nCoV-19) in healthy adults. For TCRbeta chain sequencing, PBMC samples from trial participants were taken at day 0 and at day 28 after the second dose. This receptor was identified in an adult who received the AZD1222 COVID-19 vaccine. Recombination joined TRBV18 with TRBJ2-5; 9 central nucleotides agree with TRBD2. The sequencing here drew on peripheral blood, taken 28 days after the second AZD1222 dose. The DNA reads TGTGCCAGCTCACCACCGACTAGCGGAGACCAAGAGACCCAGTACTTC. Its product reads: CASSPPTSGDQETQYF.